A selection of T cell receptor beta chains follows, all from one sample in a study of blood T cell repertoires in COVID-19. Sequencing used immunoSEQ multiplex PCR; TCRdb keeps in-frame clones, though not all of them. In the table there are about 220,000 clones, 80% of which are singletons. The sample consisted of peripheral blood. The receptor set was obtained from a human donor in a cohort sampled during active COVID-19. Both conserved end residues are part of each CDR3. Each record gives: V gene, J gene, D gene, clone size, CDR3 length, CDR3 DNA, CDR3 protein. A D gene is named only where the DNA matches it firmly. Size tells how often a clone was seen (once, few, many) or the class of an expanded clone, and some rows leave it out.

>TRBV5-6|TRBJ2-5|TRBD2|once|16
TGTGCCAGCAGCTCCCCCGAACTAGCGCTGAAAGAGACCCAGTACTTC
CASSSPELALKETQYF
>TRBV15|TRBJ1-3|NA|NA|16
TGTGCCACCAGCAGAGATTTGGCAGGCCCTGGAAACACCATATATTTT
CATSRDLAGPGNTIYF
>TRBV28|TRBJ1-5|NA|NA|15
TGTGCCAGCAGAACCCGCCGGGACGGGAGTCAGCCCCAGCATTTT
CASRTRRDGSQPQHF
>TRBV7-9|TRBJ2-7|TRBD2|NA|16
TGTGCCAGCAGCTCCCATGAGGCTAGCGGGGGCTACGAGCAGTACTTC
CASSSHEASGGYEQYF
>TRBV6-5|TRBJ1-2|NA|NA|14
TGTGCCAGCAGTCCCTACGGGGGTAACTATGGCTACACCTTC
CASSPYGGNYGYTF
>TRBV29-1|TRBJ2-1|TRBD2|NA|14
TGCAGCGCCCGGACTAGCGGGGGGCATGGTGAGCAGTTCTTC
CSARTSGGHGEQFF
>TRBV9|TRBJ1-4|NA|NA|15
TGTGCCAGCAGCGTAGGTACAGAGACTAATGAAAAACTGTTTTTT
CASSVGTETNEKLFF
>TRBV14|TRBJ2-1|NA|NA|14
TGTGCCAGCAGCAAGACTAGTTCCTACAATGAGCAGTTCTTC
CASSKTSSYNEQFF
>TRBV6-5|TRBJ1-5|NA|NA|15
TGTGCCAGCAAAGAGGGGGGGGGAGGCAATCAGCCCCAGCATTTT
CASKEGGGGNQPQHF
>TRBV7-9|TRBJ1-2|NA|NA|14
TGTGCCAGCATTCGGGACATATCGAACTATGGCTACACCTTC
CASIRDISNYGYTF
>TRBV5-1|TRBJ2-3|TRBD2|NA|16
TGCGCCAGCAGGTCTGGGAGGGGCGGGAGTACAGATACGCAGTATTTT
CASRSGRGGSTDTQYF
>TRBV18|TRBJ1-5|NA|once|17
TGTGCCAGCTCACCAAAGTGGTCAGGGGATAGCAATCAGCCCCAGCATTTT
CASSPKWSGDSNQPQHF
>TRBV24-1|TRBJ2-1|TRBD2|NA|14
TGTGCCACCAGTGAGAGCGGGGGGGCATATGAGCAGTTCTTC
CATSESGGAYEQFF
>TRBV11-3|TRBJ2-3|NA|NA|18
TGTGCCAGCAGCTTAGACCAAGGACCGGACATTTCTACAGATACGCAGTATTTT
CASSLDQGPDISTDTQYF
>TRBV5-1|TRBJ1-2|NA|NA|15
TGCGCCAGCAGCTTGGGGATGGTAGGAGGATATGGCTACACCTTC
CASSLGMVGGYGYTF
>TRBV5-4|TRBJ2-7|TRBD1|NA|15
TGTGCCAGCAGCGCTCAGGGGGCGGGGTTCCACGAGCAGTACTTC
CASSAQGAGFHEQYF
>TRBV7-9|TRBJ2-5|NA|NA|16
TGTGCCAGCAGCTTCATCGGGTCGCGGGCACAAGAGACCCAGTACTTC
CASSFIGSRAQETQYF
>TRBV27|TRBJ2-1|NA|NA|15
TGTGCCAGCAGTTCCCGGGACACCCCGGACAATGAGCAGTTCTTC
CASSSRDTPDNEQFF
>TRBV7-9|TRBJ2-3|TRBD2|NA|17
TGTGCCAGCAGCTCTAGAGGAGCGGGAGCTAGCACAGATACGCAGTATTTT
CASSSRGAGASTDTQYF
>TRBV30|TRBJ2-7|TRBD1|NA|15
TGTGCCTGGAGTGTGGCGGGACAGGGAGCCTACGAGCAGTACTTC
CAWSVAGQGAYEQYF
>TRBV5-1|TRBJ1-4|TRBD1|NA|16
TGCGCCAGCAGCACAGCGGACAGGGGCTGGGGTGAAAAACTGTTTTTT
CASSTADRGWGEKLFF
>TRBV4-1|TRBJ2-5|TRBD2|few|15
TGCGCCAGCAGCCTAACTAGCGGGAGGCAAGAGACCCAGTACTTC
CASSLTSGRQETQYF
>TRBV2|TRBJ2-7|TRBD1|NA|15
TGTGCCAGCAGTGTAGCAGGGGGCGGTTTCTCCGAGCAGTACTTC
CASSVAGGGFSEQYF
>TRBV27|TRBJ1-4|NA|NA|14
TGTGCCAGCAGTTTATCAGGGGGATTTGAAAAACTGTTTTTT
CASSLSGGFEKLFF
>TRBV9|TRBJ1-2|TRBD1|NA|15
TGTGCCAGCAGCGCCCGGGACAGGGAATACTATGGCTACACCTTC
CASSARDREYYGYTF
>TRBV11-3|TRBJ2-1|TRBD1|NA|15
TGTGCCAGCAGCTCCGGACAGGGGGGGAACAATGAGCAGTTCTTC
CASSSGQGGNNEQFF
>TRBV4-2|TRBJ1-2|NA|NA|15
TGTGCCAGCAGCCAAGATCCAGGCTCAATTTATGGCTACACCTTC
CASSQDPGSIYGYTF
>TRBV5-6|TRBJ2-2|NA|NA|13
TGTGCCAGCAGCTCAGGGAACACCGGGGAGCTGTTTTTT
CASSSGNTGELFF
>TRBV3-1/TRBV3-2|TRBJ1-6|TRBD1|NA|16
TGTGCCAGCAGCCAACGTACAGGGGCGAATAATTCACCCCTCCACTTT
CASSQRTGANNSPLHF
>TRBV5-8|TRBJ1-2|TRBD1|many|18
TGTGCCAGCAGCCGTAACCGGGACAGGGGGCTAGGCAACTATGGCTACACCTTC
CASSRNRDRGLGNYGYTF
>TRBV10-3|TRBJ2-2|TRBD1|few|14
TGTGCCATCAGACAGGGGACCGGCACCGGGGAGCTGTTTTTT
CAIRQGTGTGELFF
>TRBV2|TRBJ2-1|TRBD2|NA|15
TGTGCCACCATGAGGGAGCGGGGGGGCCTCAATGAGCAGTTCTTC
CATMRERGGLNEQFF
>TRBV6-1|TRBJ1-5|NA|NA|15
TGTGCCAGCAGTGAAGCCCAGGGGTATGGTCAGCCCCAGCATTTT
CASSEAQGYGQPQHF
>TRBV6-5|TRBJ1-6|NA|NA|16
TGTGCCAGCAGTTCCACCCCGGGGGGAAGCCATTCACCCCTCCACTTT
CASSSTPGGSHSPLHF
>TRBV7-3|TRBJ2-7|NA|NA|13
TGTGCCAGCAGCTTAGGGCCAGGGGACGAGCAGTACTTC
CASSLGPGDEQYF
>TRBV5-4|TRBJ1-2|NA|few|16
TGTGCCAGCAGCTTACGTTTTGGTACACGCAACTATGGCTACACCTTC
CASSLRFGTRNYGYTF
>TRBV7-2|TRBJ1-1|TRBD1|NA|14
TGTGCCAGCAGCCTCGGACAGGGCAGAACTGAAGCTTTCTTT
CASSLGQGRTEAFF
>TRBV3-1/TRBV3-2|TRBJ1-3|NA|NA|15
TGTGCCAGCAGCCCGTCCGTTTCCTCGGGAAACACCATATATTTT
CASSPSVSSGNTIYF
>TRBV7-9|TRBJ1-2|TRBD1|few|16
TGTGCCAGCAGCTTAGGACGGACAGGGAGGGACTATGGCTACACCTTC
CASSLGRTGRDYGYTF
>TRBV4-2|TRBJ2-5|NA|NA|13
TGTGCCAGCAGCCACCTCAGGGAAGAGACCCAGTACTTC
CASSHLREETQYF
>TRBV6-5|TRBJ2-1|TRBD2|once|14
TGTGCCAGCAGTACCCCGGGACTAGCAGATGAGCAGTTCTTC
CASSTPGLADEQFF
>TRBV20-1|TRBJ1-1|TRBD1|NA|19
TGCAGTGCTAGTGTTAGACAGGGGCAGCAAGGGATTCAAGTAGCTGAAGCTTTCTTT
CSASVRQGQQGIQVAEAFF
>TRBV7-9|TRBJ1-2|NA|NA|16
TGTGCCAGCAGCTCATCCCAAAGCGGCCCGATATTCCGCTACACCTTC
CASSSSQSGPIFRYTF
>TRBV11-3|TRBJ1-1|TRBD1|NA|15
TGTGCCAGCAGCCCCGCTGACAGGGGGGACACTGAAGCTTTCTTT
CASSPADRGDTEAFF
>TRBV4-1|TRBJ2-7|TRBD2|NA|19
TGCGCCAGCAGCCGCAGACGAGGGCGGGAGGGCCCATTCTCCTACGAGCAGTACTTC
CASSRRRGREGPFSYEQYF
>TRBV28|TRBJ1-2|NA|NA|14
TGTGCCACCCTGGCGGGGGGGCTGGTTTATGGCTACACCTTC
CATLAGGLVYGYTF
>TRBV6-5|TRBJ2-1|TRBD2|NA|14
TGTGCCAGCTCTTTAGCGGGAGGGGGAAATGAGCAGTTCTTC
CASSLAGGGNEQFF
>TRBV18|TRBJ1-1|TRBD1|NA|14
TGTGCCAGCTCACCGGACAGGGGGGGCACTGAAGCTTTCTTT
CASSPDRGGTEAFF
>TRBV11-3|TRBJ2-1|NA|NA|15
TGTGCCAGCAGCTCTGGCCGGCGGGATCTTAATGAGCAGTTCTTC
CASSSGRRDLNEQFF
>TRBV27|TRBJ2-2|TRBD2|NA|16
TGTGCCAGCAAGAAGACTAGCGGGGTGAACACCGGGGAGCTGTTTTTT
CASKKTSGVNTGELFF
>TRBV7-2|TRBJ2-3|TRBD2|NA|18
TGTGCCAGCAGCTTAGACCTCCTTCTAGCGGGAGGCACAGATACGCAGTATTTT
CASSLDLLLAGGTDTQYF
>TRBV10-2|TRBJ2-7|NA|NA|13
TGCGCCAGCCGGAAACGGGATGGGTACGAGCAGTACTTC
CASRKRDGYEQYF
>TRBV2|TRBJ1-2|NA|few|13
TGTGCCAGCAGTGACGGCCGGGAGTATGGCTACACCTTC
CASSDGREYGYTF
>TRBV7-8|TRBJ1-2|TRBD1|NA|13
TGTGCAAGCGGAGGACAGGGGGCTCGTGGCTACACCTTC
CASGGQGARGYTF
>TRBV5-1|TRBJ1-1|NA|NA|15
TGCGCCAGCAGCCCCGGCGGACAGCCGAACACTGAAGCTTTCTTT
CASSPGGQPNTEAFF
>TRBV5-6|TRBJ2-3|TRBD2|once|18
TGTGCCAGCAGCTTGGTTAGGTCTAGCGGGATGAGCACAGATACGCAGTATTTT
CASSLVRSSGMSTDTQYF
>TRBV28|TRBJ2-7|NA|NA|13
TGTGCCAGCATACCTAGTGCAGCCTACGAGCAGTACTTC
CASIPSAAYEQYF
>TRBV4-2|TRBJ1-2|TRBD1|once|15
TGTGCCAGCAGCCAAGAGACAACGGGACAGGGAGGCTACACCTTC
CASSQETTGQGGYTF
>TRBV5-1|TRBJ1-2|TRBD1|NA|15
TGCGCCAGCAGCCCACAGACAGGGACCGACTATGGCTACACCTTC
CASSPQTGTDYGYTF
>TRBV5-4|TRBJ2-3|NA|NA|14
TGTGCCAGCAGGACACAGCTCCGCACAGATACGCAGTATTTT
CASRTQLRTDTQYF